The 26 T cell receptor beta chains presented below share a single source sample, sequenced in a study of radiation and T cells in renal cell carcinoma. Time point meaning: blood 2 weeks post-SBRT. The treatment denotes: 15 Gy SBRT to primary tumor, nephrectomy 4 weeks later. This table comes from immunoSEQ multiplex PCR, and its TCRdb copy is limited to in-frame clones, with some not included. In the table there are around 130,000 clones, approximately 90% of which are singletons. The sample here was blood, taken from a patient whose treatment included radiotherapy and nephrectomy. Receptors originate from a woman in her sixties or seventies with renal cell carcinoma.

CDR3 sequence reads: CASSTSTDRQYEQYF. The DNA of the CDR3 is TGTGCCAGCAGCACCTCCACGGACAGGCAATACGAGCAGTACTTC. J is TRBJ2-7 and V is TRBV5-5; TRBD1 aligns across 7 bases. Germline V CDR1 and CDR2: SGHKS, YYEKEE (reference sequence). Trimming took 4 bases from V and 4 from J; bases not matched to a gene: 11. CDR3 length equals 15 residues.

The chain uses TRBV9 and TRBJ2-7; a possible D gene is TRBD1 (5 bases). This CDR3 contains 12 residues. CDR1 SGDLS and CDR2 YYNGEE come from the germline V gene. The V end was cut by 4 bases, the J end by 3 bases, with 8 bases between. The CDR3 coding sequence is TGTGCCAGCAGCAAAGACAGCTACGAGCAGTACTTC. It encodes CASSKDSYEQYF.

The V call is TRBV6-1, the J call TRBJ1-1; perhaps TRBD1 as D (6 bases). Germline V gives CDR1 MNHNS, CDR2 SASEGT. The CDR3 has 13 amino acids. Trimming took off 6 bases at V and 3 bases at J, with 11 bases between the two ends. CDR3 sequence reads: CASRMGGHTEAFF. Written as DNA, the CDR3 is TGTGCCAGCAGGATGGGGGGGCACACTGAAGCTTTCTTT.

This clone was seen just once. V is TRBV5-1 and J is TRBJ2-3; D is undetermined. The germline CDR1 and CDR2 sequences are SGHRS and YFSETQ. V was clipped by 1 base and J by 4 bases, with 10 bases between them. The CDR3 has 14 residues. In DNA form, the CDR3 reads TGCGCCAGCAGCTTGAGGCAAGTCTCAGATACGCAGTATTTT. This sequence encodes CASSLRQVSDTQYF.

This rearrangement joins TRBV29-1 to TRBJ2-5; no firm D call. This CDR3 comprises 13 residues. V was trimmed by 6 bases and J by 5 bases, leaving 16 bases between them. The germline V gene has CDR1 SQVTM and CDR2 ANQGSEA. DNA for the CDR3: TGCAGCGTCCGTCGTGGGGTGGGGGAGACCCAGTACTTC. Amino acid sequence: CSVRRGVGETQYF.

V is TRBV7-2 and J is TRBJ2-6; D call uncertain. The germline V gene has CDR1 SGHTA and CDR2 FQGNSA. The V end was cut by 5 bases, the J end by 0 bases, with 14 bases between. CDR3 size: 17 residues. The CDR3 sequence is CASSVYVGSSGANVLTF. The DNA for the CDR3 is TGTGCCAGCAGCGTATACGTCGGAAGCTCTGGGGCCAACGTCCTGACTTTC.

This rearrangement joins TRBV2 to TRBJ1-5; the match to TRBD1 covers 7 bases. This CDR3 region has 16 residues. Germline assignment: CDR1 SNHLY and CDR2 FYNNEI. The junction had 10 bases not matched to a gene; V was cut back by 3 bases and J by 5 bases. The CDR3 coding sequence is TGTGCCAGCAGTGATCGCCAGGGGGGTAAACATCAGCCCCAGCATTTT. This encodes CASSDRQGGKHQPQHF.

The CDR3 DNA sequence: TGCGCCAGCAGCAGGAAGGGCGGGCGGGGCGCGAACACCGGGGAGCTGTTTTTT. Amino acid sequence: CASSRKGGRGANTGELFF. This chain uses TRBV5-1 with TRBJ2-2, with D maybe TRBD2 (6 bases). Germline assignment: CDR1 SGHRS and CDR2 YFSETQ. The CDR3 totals 18 residues. Trimming took 4 bases from V and 0 from J, leaving 19 bases between them.

This clone has just one count. Here the CDR3 DNA reads TGTGCCAGCAGCTTAGAAGGGCGAACTAATGAAAAACTGTTTTTT. Its translation: CASSLEGRTNEKLFF. The rearrangement joins TRBV11-2 to TRBJ1-4, with D hard to call. The CDR3 is 15 residues long. Germline CDR1 SGHAT, CDR2 FQNNGV. The V and J ends lost 0 bases and 1 base respectively, with 6 bases between them.

CDR3 sequence reads: CASSLETITDTQYF. DNA of the CDR3: TGCGCCAGCAGCTTGGAGACCATCACAGATACGCAGTATTTT. The V gene is TRBV5-1, the J gene TRBJ2-3; D unclear. There are 14 residues in the CDR3. With 0 bases removed from V and 2 bases from J, the gap between germline ends came to 7 bases. Germline CDR1 SGHRS, CDR2 YFSETQ.

V and J are TRBV4-1 and TRBJ2-1, with 13 bases fitting TRBD2. Trimming cost V 4 bases and J 7 bases; bases outside gene matches: 7. The CDR3 sequence is 16 residues long. Looked up from germline, CDR1 is MGHRA and CDR2 is YSYEKL. CDR3 region: CASSRPTSGGINEQFF. CDR3 bases: TGCGCCAGCAGCCGCCCGACTAGCGGGGGGATTAATGAGCAGTTCTTC.

The chain carries TRBV6-1 and TRBJ2-7; 9 bases align to TRBD1. This CDR3 has 12 amino acids. V dropped 10 bases and J dropped 4; count of bases not matched to a gene: 5. Germline V gene sequence: CDR1 MNHNS, CDR2 SASEGT. The CDR3: CATGTGIYEQYF. DNA of the CDR3: TGTGCCACCGGGACAGGGATTTACGAGCAGTACTTC.

This clone was observed once. This chain uses TRBV18 with TRBJ2-5; 8 bases map to TRBD1. Trimming removed 4 bases from V and 6 bases from J; junction bases left unmatched: 4. Germline CDR1 reads KGHSH; CDR2 reads LQKENI. The CDR3 loop spans 13 amino acids. CDR3 coding DNA: TGTGCCAGCTCACTGGACAGGGCCAAGACCCAGTACTTC. This gives the protein CASSLDRAKTQYF. The full variable domain, in which reference TRBV18 and TRBJ2-5 provide the parts outside the CDR3, is NAGVMQNPRHLVRRRGQEARLRCSPMKGHSHVYWYRQLPEEGLKFMVYLQKENIIDESGMPKERFSAEFPKEGPSILRIQQVVRGDSAAYFCASSLDRAKTQYFGPGTRLLVL.

The chain links TRBV5-6 to TRBJ2-7, with D possibly TRBD1 on 6 matching bases. V lost 3 bases, J lost 6 bases, and 16 bases lay in between. CDR1 SGHDT and CDR2 YYEEEE come from the germline V gene. The CDR3 consists of 14 residues. CDR3 sequence (DNA): TGTGCCAGCAGCTCTAACAGGGTCACGGGCGAGCAGTACTTC. It codes for CASSSNRVTGEQYF.

This chain uses TRBV30 with TRBJ2-5; D is possibly TRBD1 (6 bases). This CDR3 contains 15 residues. Trimming stripped 5 bases from V and 1 base from J, with 17 bases between. CDR1 GTSNPN and CDR2 SVGIG come from the germline V gene (reference sequence). CDR3 protein: CAWDADSVRQETQYF. The CDR3 DNA reads TGTGCCTGGGACGCGGACAGCGTTCGCCAAGAGACCCAGTACTTC.

CDR3: CASSRDRAYEQYF. The CDR3 coding sequence is TGTGCCAGCAGCCGGGACAGGGCCTACGAGCAGTACTTC. The chain uses TRBV5-5 and TRBJ2-7, with 9 bases that match TRBD1. Germline V gene data show CDR1 as SGHKS and CDR2 as YYEKEE (reference sequence). This CDR3 is 13 amino acids long. J lost 2 bases, V lost 4 bases, and 1 base had no gene match.

The chain joins TRBV7-2 to TRBJ2-5; 10 bases line up with TRBD2. Trimming at V came to 0 bases and at J to 9 bases, leaving 10 bases not matched to a gene. The CDR3 consists of 16 residues. Germline loops: CDR1 SGHTA, CDR2 FQGNSA. The CDR3 nucleotides read TGTGCCAGCAGCTTAGCGCGACTAGCGGGTCCCGGGGCCCAGTACTTC. Its translation: CASSLARLAGPGAQYF. Complete variable domain (other parts from reference TRBV7-2 and TRBJ2-5): GAGVSQSPSNKVTEKGKDVELRCDPISGHTALYWYRQSLGQGLEFLIYFQGNSAPDKSGLPSDRFSAERTGGSVSTLTIQRTQQEDSAVYLCASSLARLAGPGAQYFGPGTRLLVL.

The chain has TRBV5-1 and TRBJ1-5, with a tentative D call TRBD1 (5 bases). Germline V gene data show CDR1 as SGHRS and CDR2 as YFSETQ. The CDR3 is 13 residues long. Trimming pared 0 bases from V and 7 bases from J, leaving 8 bases between. The CDR3 region has the DNA TGCGCCAGCAGCTTGGCCGAGGGGCAGCCCCAGCATTTT. Protein sequence: CASSLAEGQPQHF. The full variable domain, in which reference TRBV5-1 and TRBJ1-5 provide the parts outside the CDR3, is KAGVTQTPRYLIKTRGQQVTLSCSPISGHRSVSWYQQTPGQGLQFLFEYFSETQRNKGNFPGRFSGRQFSNSRSEMNVSTLELGDSALYLCASSLAEGQPQHFGDGTRLSIL.

V is TRBV19 and J is TRBJ1-5; D perhaps matches TRBD1 (6 bases). The germline gives CDR1 LNHDA, CDR2 SQIVND (reference sequence). The CDR3 is made up of 16 amino acids. Trimming removed 3 bases at V and 2 bases at J, with 14 bases between. The CDR3 DNA follows: TGTGCCAGTAGTATGAAGGCAGGGGTAGGCAATCAGCCCCAGCATTTT. This gives the protein CASSMKAGVGNQPQHF. Full variable domain (remainder filled in from reference TRBV19 and TRBJ1-5): DGGITQSPKYLFRKEGQNVTLSCEQNLNHDAMYWYRQDPGQGLRLIYYSQIVNDFQKGDIAEGYSVSREKKESFPLTVTSAQKNPTAFYLCASSMKAGVGNQPQHFGDGTRLSIL.

V and J are TRBV6-1 and TRBJ2-2; D is uncertain. The V end lost 6 bases, the J end lost 1 base, and 6 bases lay between the germline ends. Germline CDR1 reads MNHNS; CDR2 reads SASEGT. This CDR3 comprises 13 residues. The CDR3 DNA reads TGTGCCAGCAGACACCGGAACACCGGGGAGCTGTTTTTT. Translating gives CASRHRNTGELFF.

The chain has TRBV28 and TRBJ1-4, with D possibly TRBD1 on 5 matching bases. Trimming stripped 5 bases from V and 0 bases from J, with 16 bases between. CDR1 is MDHEN and CDR2 is SYDVKM in the germline V gene. The CDR3 sequence is 17 residues long. CDR3 region: CASSGTGSFSTNEKLFF. The CDR3 bases are TGTGCCAGCAGTGGTACAGGTTCCTTCTCAACTAATGAAAAACTGTTTTTT.

The chain links TRBV21-1 to TRBJ2-7. TRBV21-1 has pseudogene status. This CDR3 spans 14 amino acids. The CDR3 loop is CASSKEGLAYEQYF. CDR3 sequence (DNA): TGTGCCAGCAGCAAAGAGGGTCTAGCCTACGAGCAGTACTTC.

The chain couples TRBV7-2 to TRBJ2-3; unclear D gene. Looked up from germline, CDR1 is SGHTA and CDR2 is FQGNSA. Deletions cut 3 bases from V and 6 bases from J, with 10 bases between. The CDR3 has 13 amino acids. The CDR3 loop is CASSLLSPDTQYF. The DNA for the CDR3 is TGTGCCAGCAGCTTGTTAAGTCCGGATACGCAGTATTTT.

The chain joins TRBV7-9 to TRBJ2-7; D unresolved. Between the trimmed V and J ends, which lost 1 base and 7 bases, there was a span of 23 bases. The CDR3 has 17 residues. The germline gives CDR1 SEHNR, CDR2 FQNEAQ (reference sequence). The CDR3 protein is CASSLEASPEPSWEQYF. CDR3 sequence (DNA): TGTGCCAGCAGCTTAGAGGCCAGCCCGGAGCCGAGTTGGGAGCAGTACTTC.

The J gene is TRBJ2-7, the V gene TRBV30; no definite D call. This CDR3 comprises 12 residues. CDR1 and CDR2 (germline): GTSNPN, SVGIG (reference sequence). Trimming stripped 5 bases from V and 2 bases from J, with 10 bases between. CDR3 sequence (DNA): TGTGCCTGGCTCAGTGACCCCTACGAGCAGTACTTC. Translating it yields CAWLSDPYEQYF.

The V call is TRBV4-3, the J call TRBJ2-7, with D possibly matching TRBD1 (5 bases). In germline, CDR1 is LGHNA, CDR2 YSLEER. CDR3 length: 16 residues. V lost 0 bases to trimming and J lost 2 bases, with 14 bases between them. CDR3 loop: CASSQEIQDITYEQYF. Written as DNA, the CDR3 is TGCGCCAGCAGCCAAGAGATACAGGACATTACCTACGAGCAGTACTTC.